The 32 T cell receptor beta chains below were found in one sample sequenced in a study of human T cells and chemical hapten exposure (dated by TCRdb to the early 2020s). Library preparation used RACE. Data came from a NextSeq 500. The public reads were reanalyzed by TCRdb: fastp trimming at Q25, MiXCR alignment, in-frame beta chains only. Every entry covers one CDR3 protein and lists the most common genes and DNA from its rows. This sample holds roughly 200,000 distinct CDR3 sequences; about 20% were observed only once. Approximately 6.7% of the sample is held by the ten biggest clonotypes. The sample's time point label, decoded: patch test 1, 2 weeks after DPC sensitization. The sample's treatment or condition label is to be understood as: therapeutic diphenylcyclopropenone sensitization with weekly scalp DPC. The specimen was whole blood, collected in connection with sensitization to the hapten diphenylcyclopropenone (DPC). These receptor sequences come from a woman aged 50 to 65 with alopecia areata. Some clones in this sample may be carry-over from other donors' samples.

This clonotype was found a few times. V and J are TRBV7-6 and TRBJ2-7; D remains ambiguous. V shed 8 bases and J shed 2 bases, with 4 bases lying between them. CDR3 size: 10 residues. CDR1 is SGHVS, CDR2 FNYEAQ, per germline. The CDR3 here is CASFPYEQYF. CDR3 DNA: TGTGCCAGCTTCCCCTACGAGCAGTACTTC.

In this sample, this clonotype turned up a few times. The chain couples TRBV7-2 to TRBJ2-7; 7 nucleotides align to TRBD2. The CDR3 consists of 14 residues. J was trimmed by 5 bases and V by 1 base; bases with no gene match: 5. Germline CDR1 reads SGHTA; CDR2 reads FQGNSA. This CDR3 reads CASSLERGVDEQYF. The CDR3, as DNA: TGTGCCAGCAGCTTAGAACGGGGGGTCGACGAGCAGTACTTC.

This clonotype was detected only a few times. In DNA, the CDR3 is TGTGCCAGCAGTTTTGGACAAAACAATGAGCAGTTCTTC. Amino acids: CASSFGQNNEQFF. The chain links TRBV27 to TRBJ2-1, with D possibly matching TRBD1 (5 bases). The CDR3 is 13 residues long. The V gene's germline CDR1 is MNHEY and CDR2 SMNVEV (reference sequence). The V and J ends lost 3 bases and 5 bases respectively, with 8 bases between them.

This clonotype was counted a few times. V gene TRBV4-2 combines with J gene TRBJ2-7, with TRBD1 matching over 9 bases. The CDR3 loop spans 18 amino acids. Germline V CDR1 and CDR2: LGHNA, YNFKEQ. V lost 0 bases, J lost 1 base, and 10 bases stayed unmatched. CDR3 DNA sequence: TGTGCCAGCAGCCAAGAATCCCCCAGACAGGGGGTTTCCTACGAGCAGTACTTC. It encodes CASSQESPRQGVSYEQYF.

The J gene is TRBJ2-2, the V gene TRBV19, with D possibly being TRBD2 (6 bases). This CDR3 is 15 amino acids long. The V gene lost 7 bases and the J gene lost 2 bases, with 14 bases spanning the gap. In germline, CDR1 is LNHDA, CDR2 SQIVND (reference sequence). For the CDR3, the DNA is TGTGCCAGTAAAATGGCGGGGCTAAACACCGGGGAGCTGTTTTTT. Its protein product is CASKMAGLNTGELFF.

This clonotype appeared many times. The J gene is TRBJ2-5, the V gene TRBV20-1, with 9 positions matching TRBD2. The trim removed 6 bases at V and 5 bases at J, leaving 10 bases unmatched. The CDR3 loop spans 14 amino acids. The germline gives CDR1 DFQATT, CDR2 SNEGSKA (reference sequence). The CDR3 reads CSARLAAFLETQYF. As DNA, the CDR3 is TGCAGTGCCCGACTAGCGGCGTTCCTGGAGACCCAGTACTTC.

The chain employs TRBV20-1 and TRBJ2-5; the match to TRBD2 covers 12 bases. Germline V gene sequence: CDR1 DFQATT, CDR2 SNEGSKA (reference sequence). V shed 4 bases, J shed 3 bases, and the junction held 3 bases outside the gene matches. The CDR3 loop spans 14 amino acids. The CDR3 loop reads CSANRLAGEETQYF. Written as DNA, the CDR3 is TGCAGTGCTAATCGACTAGCGGGGGAAGAGACCCAGTACTTC.

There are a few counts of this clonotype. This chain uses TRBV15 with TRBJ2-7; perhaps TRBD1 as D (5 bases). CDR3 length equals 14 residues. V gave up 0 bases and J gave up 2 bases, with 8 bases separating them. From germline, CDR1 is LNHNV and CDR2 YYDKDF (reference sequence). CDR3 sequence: CATSRDRGTYEQYF. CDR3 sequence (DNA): TGTGCCACCAGCAGAGATAGGGGAACCTACGAGCAGTACTTC.

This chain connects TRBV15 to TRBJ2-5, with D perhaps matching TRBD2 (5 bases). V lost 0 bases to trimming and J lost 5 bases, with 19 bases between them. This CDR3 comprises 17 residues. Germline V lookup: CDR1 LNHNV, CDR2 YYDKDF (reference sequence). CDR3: CATSRDNGVGPRETQYF. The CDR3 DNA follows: TGTGCCACCAGCAGAGATAACGGGGTCGGACCGCGCGAGACCCAGTACTTC.

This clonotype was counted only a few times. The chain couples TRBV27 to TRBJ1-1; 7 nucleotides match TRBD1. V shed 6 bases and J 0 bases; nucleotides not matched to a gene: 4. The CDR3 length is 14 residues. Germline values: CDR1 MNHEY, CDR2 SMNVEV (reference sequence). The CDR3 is CASRGQPMNTEAFF. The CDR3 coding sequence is TGTGCCAGCAGGGGACAGCCCATGAACACTGAAGCTTTCTTT.

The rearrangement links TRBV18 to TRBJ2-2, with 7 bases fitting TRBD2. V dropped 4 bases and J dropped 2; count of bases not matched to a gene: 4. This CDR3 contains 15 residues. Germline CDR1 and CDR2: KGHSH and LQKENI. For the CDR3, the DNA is TGTGCCAGCTCACATAGCGGGCCCAACACCGGGGAGCTGTTTTTT. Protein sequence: CASSHSGPNTGELFF.

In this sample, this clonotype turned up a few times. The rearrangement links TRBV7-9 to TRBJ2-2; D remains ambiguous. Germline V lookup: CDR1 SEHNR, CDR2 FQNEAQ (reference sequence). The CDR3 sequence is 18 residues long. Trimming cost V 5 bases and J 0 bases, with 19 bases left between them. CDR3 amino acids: CASSVPLRPRANTGELFF. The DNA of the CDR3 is TGTGCCAGCAGCGTCCCCCTGCGACCCAGAGCGAACACCGGGGAGCTGTTTTTT. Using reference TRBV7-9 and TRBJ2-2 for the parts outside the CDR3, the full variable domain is DTGVSQNPRHKITKRGQNVTFRCDPISEHNRLYWYRQTLGQGPEFLTYFQNEAQLEKSRLLSDRFSAERPKGSFSTLEIQRTEQGDSAMYLCASSVPLRPRANTGELFFGEGSRLTVL.

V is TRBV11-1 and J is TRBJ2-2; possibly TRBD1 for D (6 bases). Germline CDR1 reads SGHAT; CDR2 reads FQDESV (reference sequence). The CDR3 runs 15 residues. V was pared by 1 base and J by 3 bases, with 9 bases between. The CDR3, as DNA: TGTGCCAGCAGCTTAGTAACAGGGTACACCGGGGAGCTGTTTTTT. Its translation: CASSLVTGYTGELFF.

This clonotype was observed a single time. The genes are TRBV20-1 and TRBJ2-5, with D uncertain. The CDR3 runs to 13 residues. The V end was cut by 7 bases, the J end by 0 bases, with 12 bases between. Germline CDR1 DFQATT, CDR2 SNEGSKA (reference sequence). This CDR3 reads CSVLDQNQETQYF. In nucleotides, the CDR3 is TGCAGTGTCTTAGACCAGAACCAAGAGACCCAGTACTTC.

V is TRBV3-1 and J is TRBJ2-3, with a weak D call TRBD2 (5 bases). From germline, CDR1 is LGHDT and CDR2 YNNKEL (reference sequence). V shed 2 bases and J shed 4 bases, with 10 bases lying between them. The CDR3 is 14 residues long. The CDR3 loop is CASSQRGPPDTQYF. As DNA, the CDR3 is TGTGCCAGCAGCCAAAGAGGGCCCCCAGATACGCAGTATTTT.

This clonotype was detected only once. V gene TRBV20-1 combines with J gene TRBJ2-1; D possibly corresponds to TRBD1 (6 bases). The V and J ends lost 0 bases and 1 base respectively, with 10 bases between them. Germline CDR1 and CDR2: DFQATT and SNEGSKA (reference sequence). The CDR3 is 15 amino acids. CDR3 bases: TGCAGTGCTAGAGAACAGGGCAGGTCCTACAATGAGCAGTTCTTC. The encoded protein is CSAREQGRSYNEQFF.

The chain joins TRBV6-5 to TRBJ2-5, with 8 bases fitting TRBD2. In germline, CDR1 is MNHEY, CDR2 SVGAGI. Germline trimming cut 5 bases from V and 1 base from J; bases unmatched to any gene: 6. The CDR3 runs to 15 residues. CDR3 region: CASSLAGLSQETQYF. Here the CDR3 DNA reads TGTGCCAGCAGTCTAGCGGGCCTATCCCAAGAGACCCAGTACTTC.

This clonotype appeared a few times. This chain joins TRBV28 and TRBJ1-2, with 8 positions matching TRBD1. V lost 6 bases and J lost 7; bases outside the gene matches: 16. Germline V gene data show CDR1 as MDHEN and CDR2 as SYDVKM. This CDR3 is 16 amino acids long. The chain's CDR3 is CASRRRGQGLESGYTF. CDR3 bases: TGTGCCAGCAGACGCAGGGGGCAGGGGCTAGAGAGTGGCTACACCTTC.

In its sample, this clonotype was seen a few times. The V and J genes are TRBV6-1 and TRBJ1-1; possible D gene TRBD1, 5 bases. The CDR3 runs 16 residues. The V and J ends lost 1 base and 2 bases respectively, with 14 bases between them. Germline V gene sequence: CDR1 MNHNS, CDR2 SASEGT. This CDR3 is CASSEGLQGTNTEAFF. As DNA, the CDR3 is TGTGCCAGCAGTGAAGGGCTGCAGGGCACAAACACTGAAGCTTTCTTT.

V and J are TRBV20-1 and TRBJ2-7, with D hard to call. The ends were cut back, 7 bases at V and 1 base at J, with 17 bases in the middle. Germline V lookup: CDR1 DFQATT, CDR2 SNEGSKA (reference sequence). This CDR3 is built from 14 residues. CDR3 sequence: CSGTSAEHSYEQYF. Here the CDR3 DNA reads TGCAGTGGTACGTCGGCAGAACATTCCTACGAGCAGTACTTC.

CDR3 region: CASRPTRQRETQYF. CDR3 nucleotide sequence: TGTGCCAGCAGACCCACGCGTCAGAGAGAGACCCAGTACTTC. The chain has TRBV6-1 and TRBJ2-5; no reliable D call. CDR3 size: 14 residues. Trimming pared 6 bases from V and 4 bases from J, leaving 15 bases between. Germline V CDR1 and CDR2: MNHNS, SASEGT.

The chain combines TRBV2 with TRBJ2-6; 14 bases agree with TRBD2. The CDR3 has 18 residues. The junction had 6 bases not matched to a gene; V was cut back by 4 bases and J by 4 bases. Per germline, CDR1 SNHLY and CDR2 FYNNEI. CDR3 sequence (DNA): TGTGCCAGCAGTGGGGGACTAGCGGGAGTCTCAGGGGCCAACGTCCTGACTTTC. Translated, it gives CASSGGLAGVSGANVLTF.

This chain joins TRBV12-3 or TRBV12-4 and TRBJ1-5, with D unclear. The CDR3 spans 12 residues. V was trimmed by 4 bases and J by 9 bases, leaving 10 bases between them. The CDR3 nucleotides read TGTGCCAGCAGTTCCACTTATTGGCCCCAGCATTTT. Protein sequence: CASSSTYWPQHF.

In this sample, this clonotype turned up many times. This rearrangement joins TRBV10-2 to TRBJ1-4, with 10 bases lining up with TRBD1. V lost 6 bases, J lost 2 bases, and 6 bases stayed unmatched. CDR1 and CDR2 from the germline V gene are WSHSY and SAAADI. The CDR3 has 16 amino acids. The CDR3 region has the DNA TGCGCCAGCAGGAGGGACAGGGGTTTGACTAATGAAAAACTGTTTTTT. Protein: CASRRDRGLTNEKLFF.

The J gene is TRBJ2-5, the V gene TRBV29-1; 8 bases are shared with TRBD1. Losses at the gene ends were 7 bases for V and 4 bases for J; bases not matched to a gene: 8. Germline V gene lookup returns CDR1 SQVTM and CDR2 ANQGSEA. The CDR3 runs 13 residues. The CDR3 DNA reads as TGCAGCGCCAGAACCGGGACAGGAGAGACCCAGTACTTC. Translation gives CSARTGTGETQYF.

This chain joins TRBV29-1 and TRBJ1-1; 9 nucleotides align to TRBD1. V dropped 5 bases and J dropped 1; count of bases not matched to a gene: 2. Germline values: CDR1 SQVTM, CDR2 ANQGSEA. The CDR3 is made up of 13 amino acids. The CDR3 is CSVSDRGNTEAFF. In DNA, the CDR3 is TGCAGCGTTTCGGACAGGGGGAACACTGAAGCTTTCTTT.

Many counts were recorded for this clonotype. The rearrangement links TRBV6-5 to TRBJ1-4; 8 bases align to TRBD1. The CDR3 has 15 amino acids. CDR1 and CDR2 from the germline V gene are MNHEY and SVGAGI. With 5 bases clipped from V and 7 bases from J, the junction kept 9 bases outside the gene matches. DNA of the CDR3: TGTGCCAGCAGTCCAACCCAGGGGGCGGGTGAAAAACTGTTTTTT. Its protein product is CASSPTQGAGEKLFF.

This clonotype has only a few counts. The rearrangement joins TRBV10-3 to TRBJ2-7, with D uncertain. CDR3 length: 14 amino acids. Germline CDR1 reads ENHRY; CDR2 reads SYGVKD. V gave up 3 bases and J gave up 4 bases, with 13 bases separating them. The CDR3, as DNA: TGTGCCATCAGTGAAGGATGGGTAGAATACGAGCAGTACTTC. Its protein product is CAISEGWVEYEQYF.

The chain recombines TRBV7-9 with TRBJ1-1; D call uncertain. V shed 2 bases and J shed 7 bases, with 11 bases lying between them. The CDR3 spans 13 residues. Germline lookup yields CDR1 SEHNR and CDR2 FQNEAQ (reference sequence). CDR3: CASSLKSGFEAFF. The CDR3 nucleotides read TGTGCCAGCAGCTTAAAATCGGGGTTTGAAGCTTTCTTT.

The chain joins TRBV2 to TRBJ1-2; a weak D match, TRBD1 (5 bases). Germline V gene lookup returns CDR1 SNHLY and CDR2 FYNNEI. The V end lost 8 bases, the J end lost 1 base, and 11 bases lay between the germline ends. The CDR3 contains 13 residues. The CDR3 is CASLKDSNYGYTF. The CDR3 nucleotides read TGTGCCAGCCTGAAAGACAGTAACTATGGCTACACCTTC.

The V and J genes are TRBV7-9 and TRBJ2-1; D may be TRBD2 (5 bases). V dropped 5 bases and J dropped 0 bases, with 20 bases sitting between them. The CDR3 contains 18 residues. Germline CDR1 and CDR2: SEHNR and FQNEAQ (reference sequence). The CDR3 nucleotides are TGTGCCAGCAGCCCTCGGATTACTAGTTTCGACTCCTACAATGAGCAGTTCTTC. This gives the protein CASSPRITSFDSYNEQFF.

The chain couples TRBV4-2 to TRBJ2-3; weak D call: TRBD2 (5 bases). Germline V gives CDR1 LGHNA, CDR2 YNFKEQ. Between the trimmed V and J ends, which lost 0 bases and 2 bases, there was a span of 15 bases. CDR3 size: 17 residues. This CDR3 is CASSQEGSQLSTDTQYF. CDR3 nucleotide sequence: TGTGCCAGCAGCCAAGAGGGGAGCCAGTTATCCACAGATACGCAGTATTTT.